These T cell receptor beta chains were read from a single sample in a study of blood T cell repertoires in COVID-19. Clones were sequenced by immunoSEQ multiplex PCR, and TCRdb holds only the in-frame ones, with some missing. The sample yields hundreds of thousands of clones, around 86% seen once. The sample comprised peripheral blood. The receptors shown here come from a woman in her 30s with active or convalescent COVID-19. Each CDR3 is given with its conserved first and last residue. Fields, in order: V gene, clone size, D gene, J gene, CDR3 protein, CDR3 DNA. The D gene is left open where the match is weak. Clone size is given for some rows only: seen once, a few or many times, or a class if the clone is expanded.

>TRBV19|.|TRBD1|TRBJ2-1
CASSDRGNEQFF
TGTGCCAGTAGTGACAGGGGCAATGAGCAGTTCTTC
>TRBV18|.|.|TRBJ1-1
CASSRMRFGDNQNTEAFF
TGTGCCAGCTCACGAATGCGATTTGGGGACAACCAGAACACTGAAGCTTTCTTT
>TRBV5-1|.|TRBD2|TRBJ2-2
CASSLDSGTVGELFF
TGCGCCAGCAGCTTGGACAGCGGGACGGTCGGGGAGCTGTTTTTT
>TRBV30|.|.|TRBJ1-1
CAWTRQALNTEAFF
TGTGCCTGGACCCGACAGGCCTTGAACACTGAAGCTTTCTTT
>TRBV30|.|TRBD1|TRBJ1-1
CAWSPTQGGVTFF
TGTGCCTGGAGTCCTACACAGGGGGGGGTGACTTTCTTT
>TRBV19|.|TRBD2|TRBJ2-3
CASSPLAGGRTQYF
TGTGCCAGTAGCCCCCTAGCGGGGGGGCGTACGCAGTATTTT
>TRBV3-1/TRBV3-2|.|TRBD1|TRBJ1-1
CASSAGTGGLSTEAFF
TGTGCCAGCAGCGCCGGGACAGGGGGGTTGAGCACTGAAGCTTTCTTT
>TRBV19|.|.|TRBJ1-1
CASSLSQNQGNTEAFF
TGTGCCAGTAGTCTATCCCAAAACCAGGGGAACACTGAAGCTTTCTTT
>TRBV28|.|TRBD1|TRBJ1-5
CASSHQGAGNQPQHF
TGTGCCAGCAGTCACCAGGGGGCAGGGAATCAGCCCCAGCATTTT
>TRBV7-2|.|TRBD1|TRBJ2-7
CASSFTGTAYEQYF
TGTGCCAGCAGTTTCACCGGGACAGCCTACGAGCAGTACTTC
>TRBV4-1|.|.|TRBJ1-1
CASSQVPGSTEAFF
TGCGCCAGCAGCCAAGTGCCCGGGAGCACTGAAGCTTTCTTT
>TRBV5-1|.|.|TRBJ2-1
CASTTRGLEEQFF
TGCGCCAGCACCACACGCGGACTGGAGGAGCAGTTCTTC
>TRBV2|.|.|TRBJ1-5
CASSEVGPGGNQPQHF
TGTGCCAGCAGTGAAGTCGGCCCAGGGGGCAATCAGCCCCAGCATTTT
>TRBV6-4|many|.|TRBJ2-3
CASSPQGSTDTQYF
TGTGCCAGCTCGCCTCAGGGTAGCACAGATACGCAGTATTTT
>TRBV11-3|.|TRBD2|TRBJ2-2
CASYTGLAGGPGTGELFF
TGTGCCAGCTACACGGGACTAGCGGGAGGGCCCGGCACCGGGGAGCTGTTTTTT
>TRBV25-1|many|.|TRBJ1-2
CASRGDIYGYTF
TGTGCCAGCAGGGGGGACATCTATGGCTACACCTTC
>TRBV2|.|TRBD1|TRBJ2-5
CASSRGRSETQYF
TGTGCCAGCAGTAGGGGGCGCTCAGAGACCCAGTACTTC
>TRBV5-1|.|TRBD2|TRBJ2-1
CASSLRASGVTYNEQFF
TGCGCCAGCAGCTTGAGGGCTAGCGGGGTTACCTACAATGAGCAGTTCTTC
>TRBV5-1|.|TRBD1|TRBJ1-2
CASSTGQGAGYGYTF
TGCGCCAGCAGCACAGGACAGGGGGCTGGGTATGGCTACACCTTC
>TRBV30|.|.|TRBJ1-4
CAWSHNEKLFF
TGTGCCTGGAGTCATAATGAAAAACTGTTTTTT
>TRBV6-5|.|TRBD1|TRBJ2-2
CASSYGTGFSGELFF
TGTGCCAGCAGTTACGGGACAGGTTTCTCCGGGGAGCTGTTTTTT
>TRBV4-2|.|TRBD1|TRBJ1-2
CASSQEGQGRGYTF
TGTGCCAGCAGCCAAGAGGGACAGGGGAGAGGCTACACCTTC
>TRBV4-1|.|.|TRBJ2-5
CASSPRELETQYF
TGCGCCAGCAGCCCCAGGGAATTGGAGACCCAGTACTTC
>TRBV12-3/TRBV12-4|.|TRBD2|TRBJ2-7
CASRFPGGYEQYF
TGTGCCAGCAGGTTCCCGGGAGGGTACGAGCAGTACTTC
>TRBV4-1|.|.|TRBJ1-2
CASSQDHSTFGYTF
TGCGCCAGCAGCCAAGATCACAGTACGTTTGGCTACACCTTC
>TRBV6-5|.|.|TRBJ1-5
CASSYSVNRAQPQHF
TGTGCCAGCAGTTACTCAGTAAACAGGGCTCAGCCCCAGCATTTT
>TRBV21-1|.|.|TRBJ2-7
CASSKDGGEQYF
TGTGCCAGCAGCAAAGACGGGGGTGAGCAGTACTTC
>TRBV6-5|.|TRBD1|TRBJ1-1
CASSYYGTGGAEAFF
TGTGCCAGCAGTTACTACGGGACAGGGGGCGCTGAAGCTTTCTTT
>TRBV6-5|.|.|TRBJ2-7
CASRRNYYEQYF
TGTGCCAGCAGGCGTAACTACTACGAGCAGTACTTC
>TRBV28|.|.|TRBJ1-2
CASTIRGTGYTF
TGTGCCAGCACTATTCGGGGGACTGGCTACACCTTC
>TRBV6-5|.|TRBD1|TRBJ1-2
CASSIDRGQGYTF
TGTGCCAGCAGCATCGACAGGGGGCAAGGCTACACCTTC
>TRBV18|.|TRBD2|TRBJ2-5
CASSPRTGTRGGETQYF
TGTGCCAGCTCACCGCGAACCGGGACTAGAGGCGGAGAGACCCAGTACTTC
>TRBV27|.|TRBD1|TRBJ1-5
CASSYQGAHQPQHF
TGTGCCAGCAGTTATCAGGGGGCGCATCAGCCCCAGCATTTT
>TRBV11-3|few|TRBD1|TRBJ2-1
CASSARDRGKQFF
TGTGCCAGCAGCGCCCGGGACAGGGGGAAGCAGTTCTTC
>TRBV2|.|.|TRBJ2-3
CASSAERADTQYF
TGTGCCAGCAGTGCTGAACGGGCAGATACGCAGTATTTT
>TRBV2|.|.|TRBJ1-2
CASSETTANYGYTF
TGTGCCAGCAGTGAAACGACAGCTAACTATGGCTACACCTTC
>TRBV7-2|.|.|TRBJ1-1
CASSLSGERGTEAFF
TGTGCCAGCAGCTTATCAGGGGAGAGGGGCACTGAAGCTTTCTTT
>TRBV15|.|TRBD2|TRBJ2-3
CATSRDLTFGREGTDTQYF
TGTGCCACCAGCAGAGACTTAACGTTTGGCAGGGAGGGAACAGATACGCAGTATTTT
>TRBV27|.|.|TRBJ1-1
CASSLTGMNTEAFF
TGTGCCAGCAGTCTTACAGGTATGAACACTGAAGCTTTCTTT
>TRBV18|.|.|TRBJ1-4
CASSPGVVNEKLFF
TGTGCCAGCTCACCCGGGGTAGTTAATGAAAAACTGTTTTTT